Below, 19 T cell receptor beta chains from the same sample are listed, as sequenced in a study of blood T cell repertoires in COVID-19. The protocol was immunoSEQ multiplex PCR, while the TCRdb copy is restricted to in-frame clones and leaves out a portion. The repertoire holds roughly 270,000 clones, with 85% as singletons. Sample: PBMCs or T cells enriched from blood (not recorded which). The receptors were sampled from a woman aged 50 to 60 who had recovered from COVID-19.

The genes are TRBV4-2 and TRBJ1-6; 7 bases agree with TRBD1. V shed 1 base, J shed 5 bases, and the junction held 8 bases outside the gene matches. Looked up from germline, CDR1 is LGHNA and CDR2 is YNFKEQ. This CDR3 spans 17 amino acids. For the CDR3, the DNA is TGTGCCAGCAGCCAAGCCTCCGGGACAGATAATAATTCACCCCTCCACTTT. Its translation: CASSQASGTDNNSPLHF.

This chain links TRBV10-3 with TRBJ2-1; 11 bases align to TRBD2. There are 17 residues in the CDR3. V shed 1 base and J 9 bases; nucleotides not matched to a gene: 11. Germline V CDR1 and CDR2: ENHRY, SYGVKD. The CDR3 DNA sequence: TGTGCCATCAGTGAGTTGGGACTAGCGGTTAAAAGTGGTGAGCAGTTCTTC. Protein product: CAISELGLAVKSGEQFF.

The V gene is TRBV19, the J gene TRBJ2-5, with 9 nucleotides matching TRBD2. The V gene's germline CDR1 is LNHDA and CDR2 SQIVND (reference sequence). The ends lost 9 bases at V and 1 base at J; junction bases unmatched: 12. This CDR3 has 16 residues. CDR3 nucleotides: TGTGCCAGCAATCCGGTAGCGGGAGTGGGCCAAGAGACCCAGTACTTC. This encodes CASNPVAGVGQETQYF.

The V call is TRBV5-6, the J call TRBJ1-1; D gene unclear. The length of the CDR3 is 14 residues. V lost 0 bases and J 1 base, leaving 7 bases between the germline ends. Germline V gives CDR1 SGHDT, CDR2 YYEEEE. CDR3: CASSLGLRNTEAFF. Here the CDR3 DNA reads TGTGCCAGCAGCTTGGGACTGAGGAACACTGAAGCTTTCTTT.

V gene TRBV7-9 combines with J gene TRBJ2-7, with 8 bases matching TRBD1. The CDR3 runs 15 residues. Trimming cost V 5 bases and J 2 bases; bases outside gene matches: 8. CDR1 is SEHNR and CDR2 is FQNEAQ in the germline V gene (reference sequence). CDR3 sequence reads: CASSEAGGRTYEQYF. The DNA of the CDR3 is TGTGCCAGCAGCGAAGCAGGGGGCCGAACCTACGAGCAGTACTTC.

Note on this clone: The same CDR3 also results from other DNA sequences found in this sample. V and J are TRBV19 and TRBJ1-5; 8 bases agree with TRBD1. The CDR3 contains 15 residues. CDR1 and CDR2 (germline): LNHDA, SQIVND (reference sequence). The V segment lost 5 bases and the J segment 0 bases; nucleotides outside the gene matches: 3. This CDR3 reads CASSSTGDSNQPQHF. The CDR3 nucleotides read TGTGCCAGTAGTTCGACAGGGGATAGCAATCAGCCCCAGCATTTT. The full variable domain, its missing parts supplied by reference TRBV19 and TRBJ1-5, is DGGITQSPKYLFRKEGQNVTLSCEQNLNHDAMYWYRQDPGQGLRLIYYSQIVNDFQKGDIAEGYSVSREKKESFPLTVTSAQKNPTAFYLCASSSTGDSNQPQHFGDGTRLSIL.

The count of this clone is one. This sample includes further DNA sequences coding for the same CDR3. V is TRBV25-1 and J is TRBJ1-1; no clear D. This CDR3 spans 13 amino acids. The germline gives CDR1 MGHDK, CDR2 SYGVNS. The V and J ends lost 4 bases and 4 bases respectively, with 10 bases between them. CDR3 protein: CASSARGITEAFF. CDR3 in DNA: TGTGCCAGCAGTGCCCGAGGTATCACTGAAGCTTTCTTT.

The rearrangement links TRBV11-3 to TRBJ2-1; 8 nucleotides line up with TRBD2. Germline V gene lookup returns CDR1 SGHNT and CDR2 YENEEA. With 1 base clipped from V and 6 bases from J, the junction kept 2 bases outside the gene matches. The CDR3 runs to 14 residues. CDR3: CASSLAGGFNEQFF. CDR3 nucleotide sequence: TGTGCCAGCAGCTTAGCGGGAGGGTTCAATGAGCAGTTCTTC.

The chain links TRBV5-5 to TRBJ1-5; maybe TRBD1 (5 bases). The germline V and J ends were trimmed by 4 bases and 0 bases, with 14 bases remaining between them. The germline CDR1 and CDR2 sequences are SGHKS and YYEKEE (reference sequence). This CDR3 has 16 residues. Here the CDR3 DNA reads TGTGCCAGCAGCACCACCTCGCAGGGTAGCAATCAGCCCCAGCATTTT. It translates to CASSTTSQGSNQPQHF.

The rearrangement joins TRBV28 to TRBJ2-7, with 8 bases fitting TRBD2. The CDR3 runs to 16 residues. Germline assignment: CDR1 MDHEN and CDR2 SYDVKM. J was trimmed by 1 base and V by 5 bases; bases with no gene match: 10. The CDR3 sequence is CASSENSSGRSYEQYF. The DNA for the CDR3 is TGTGCCAGCAGTGAGAACTCTAGCGGGCGTTCCTACGAGCAGTACTTC.

In DNA, the CDR3 is TGTGCCAGCAGCCTCCCCGGGAATTCACCCCTCCACTTT. It yields the protein CASSLPGNSPLHF. V is TRBV5-6 and J is TRBJ1-6; D is unresolved. The CDR3 consists of 13 residues. The V end was cut by 4 bases, the J end by 7 bases, with 9 bases between. The germline V gene encodes CDR1 SGHDT and CDR2 YYEEEE. The variable domain in full, completed from reference TRBV5-6 and TRBJ1-6, reads DAGVTQSPTHLIKTRGQQVTLRCSPKSGHDTVSWYQQALGQGPQFIFQYYEEEERQRGNFPDRFSGHQFPNYSSELNVNALLLGDSALYLCASSLPGNSPLHFGNGTRLTVT.

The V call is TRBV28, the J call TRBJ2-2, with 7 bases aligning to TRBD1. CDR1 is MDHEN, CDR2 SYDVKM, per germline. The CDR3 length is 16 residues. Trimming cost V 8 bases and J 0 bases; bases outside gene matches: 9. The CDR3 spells CASYDRDTPNTGELFF. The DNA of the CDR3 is TGTGCCAGCTACGACAGGGACACCCCGAACACCGGGGAGCTGTTTTTT.

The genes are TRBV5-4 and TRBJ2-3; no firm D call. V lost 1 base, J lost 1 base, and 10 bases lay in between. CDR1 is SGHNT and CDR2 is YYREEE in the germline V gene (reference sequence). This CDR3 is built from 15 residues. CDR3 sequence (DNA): TGTGCCAGCAGCTTGCCTTCGGCGGGCACAGATACGCAGTATTTT. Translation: CASSLPSAGTDTQYF. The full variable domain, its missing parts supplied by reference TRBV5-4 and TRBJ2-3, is ETGVTQSPTHLIKTRGQQVTLRCSSQSGHNTVSWYQQALGQGPQFIFQYYREEENGRGNFPPRFSGLQFPNYSSELNVNALELDDSALYLCASSLPSAGTDTQYFGPGTRLTVL.

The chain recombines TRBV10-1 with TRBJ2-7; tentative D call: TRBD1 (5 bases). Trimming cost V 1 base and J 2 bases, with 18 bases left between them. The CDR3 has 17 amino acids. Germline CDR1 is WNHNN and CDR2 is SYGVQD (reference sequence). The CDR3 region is CASSEFLVGAATYEQYF. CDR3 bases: TGCGCCAGCAGTGAGTTTTTAGTAGGGGCCGCAACCTACGAGCAGTACTTC.

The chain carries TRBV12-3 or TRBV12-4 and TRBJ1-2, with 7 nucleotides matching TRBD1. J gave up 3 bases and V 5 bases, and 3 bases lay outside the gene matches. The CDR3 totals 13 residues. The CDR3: CASSKDRDYGYTF. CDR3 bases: TGTGCCAGCAGTAAAGACAGGGACTATGGCTACACCTTC.

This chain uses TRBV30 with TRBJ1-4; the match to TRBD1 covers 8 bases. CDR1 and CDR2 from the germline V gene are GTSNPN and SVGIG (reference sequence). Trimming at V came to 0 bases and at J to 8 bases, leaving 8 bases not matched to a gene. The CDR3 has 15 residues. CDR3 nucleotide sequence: TGTGCCTGGAGTGTAAAGTCGACAGGGGTCGAAAAACTGTTTTTT. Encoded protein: CAWSVKSTGVEKLFF. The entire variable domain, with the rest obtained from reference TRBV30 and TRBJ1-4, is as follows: SQTIHQWPATLVQPVGSPLSLECTVEGTSNPNLYWYRQAAGRGLQLLFYSVGIGQISSEVPQNLSASRPQDRQFILSSKKLLLSDSGFYLCAWSVKSTGVEKLFFGSGTQLSVL.

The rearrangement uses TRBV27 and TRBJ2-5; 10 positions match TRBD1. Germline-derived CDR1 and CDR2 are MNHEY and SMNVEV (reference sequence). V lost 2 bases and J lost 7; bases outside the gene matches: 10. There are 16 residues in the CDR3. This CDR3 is CASSLGTGDTFGTQYF. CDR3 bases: TGTGCCAGCAGTTTAGGGACAGGGGACACCTTCGGGACCCAGTACTTC.

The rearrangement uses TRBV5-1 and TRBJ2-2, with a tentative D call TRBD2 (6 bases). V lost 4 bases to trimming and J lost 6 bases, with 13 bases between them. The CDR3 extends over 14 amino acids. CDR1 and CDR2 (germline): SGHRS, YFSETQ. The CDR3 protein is CASSVTRSAGELFF. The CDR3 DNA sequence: TGCGCCAGCAGCGTGACTAGGTCGGCCGGGGAGCTGTTTTTT.

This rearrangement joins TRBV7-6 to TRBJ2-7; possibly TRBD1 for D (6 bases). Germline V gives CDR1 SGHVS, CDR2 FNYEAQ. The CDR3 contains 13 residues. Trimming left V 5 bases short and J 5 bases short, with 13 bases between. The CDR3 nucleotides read TGTGCCAGCAGCCGAGACAGGCTCAACGAGCAGTACTTC. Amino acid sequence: CASSRDRLNEQYF.